The clone carrying this TCR beta chain counts as medium-sized. The data were taken from a study of blood T cell repertoires in COVID-19. In the study overall: The United States, Italy and Spain provided the acute and convalescent COVID-19 samples. PBMCs, B-cell-depleted T cells, or T cells provided the cDNA or gDNA that made up the material.

Original analysis: From reference gene primer amplification, estimates of nucleated cell counts were derived. Clones were sequenced by immunoSEQ multiplex PCR, and TCRdb holds only the in-frame ones, with some missing. The D gene and trimming were derived from the DNA, and the V and J assignments and clone size from that table. The sample has about 72,000 clones, more than 75% seen once; the top ten hold under 13%. This clonotype was sampled from a man between 65 and 79 years old with active or convalescent COVID-19. The material sequenced was peripheral blood.

In DNA, the CDR3 is TGTGCCAGCAGTTTAGTCGGGGAGAGCTCCTACAATGAGCAGTTCTTC. Translating gives CASSLVGESSYNEQFF. V usage is TRBV28 and J usage is TRBJ2-1, with D tentatively TRBD2 (5 bases). Trimming left V 2 bases short and J 0 bases short, with 11 bases between. Germline V CDR1 and CDR2: MDHEN, SYDVKM. CDR3 length: 16 residues.